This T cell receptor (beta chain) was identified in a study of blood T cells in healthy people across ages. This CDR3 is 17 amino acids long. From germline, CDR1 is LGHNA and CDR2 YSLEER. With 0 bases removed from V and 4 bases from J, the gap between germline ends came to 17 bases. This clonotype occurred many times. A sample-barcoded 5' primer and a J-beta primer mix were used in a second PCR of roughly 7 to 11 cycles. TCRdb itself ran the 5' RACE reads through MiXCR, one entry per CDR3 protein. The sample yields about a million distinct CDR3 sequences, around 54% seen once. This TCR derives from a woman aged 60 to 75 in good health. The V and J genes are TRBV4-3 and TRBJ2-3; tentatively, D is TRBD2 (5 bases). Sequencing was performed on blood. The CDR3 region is CASSQEANGISSDTQYF. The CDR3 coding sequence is TGCGCCAGCAGCCAAGAGGCCAACGGGATCAGTTCAGATACGCAGTATTTT.